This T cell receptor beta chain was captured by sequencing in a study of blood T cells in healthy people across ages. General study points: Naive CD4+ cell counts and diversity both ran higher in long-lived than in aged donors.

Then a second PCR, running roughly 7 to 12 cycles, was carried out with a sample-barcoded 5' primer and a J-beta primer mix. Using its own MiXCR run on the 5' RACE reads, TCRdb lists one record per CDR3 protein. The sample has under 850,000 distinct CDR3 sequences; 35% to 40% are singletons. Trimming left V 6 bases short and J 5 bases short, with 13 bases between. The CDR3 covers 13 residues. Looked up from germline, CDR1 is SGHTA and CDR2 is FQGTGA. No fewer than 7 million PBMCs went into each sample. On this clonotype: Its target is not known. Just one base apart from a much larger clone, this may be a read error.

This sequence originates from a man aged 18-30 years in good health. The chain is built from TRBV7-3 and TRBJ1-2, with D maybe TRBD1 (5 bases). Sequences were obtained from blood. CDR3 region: CASRPSREYGYTF. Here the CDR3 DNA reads TGTGCCAGCAGACCCAGCAGGGAGTATGGCTACACCTTC.